The present T cell receptor beta chain was sequenced within a study of cytomegalovirus exposure and HLA in healthy donors (TCRdb year 2017). Context from the whole study: In an earlier analysis of around 540 of the donors, 276 Gb of sequence data and just under 120 million unique TCR beta sequences from 150 million to 200 million T cells were reported. An early release that covered roughly 600 HLA-typed donors contained approximately 320 gigabases of sequencing data and tens of millions of unique TCR sequences. The genetic ancestry cluster associated with self-reported Caucasian donors included about 84% of the approximately 400 genotyped donors. The study aimed to test whether signatures of past pathogen exposure could be identified by cataloging public T cell receptors. Using immunosequencing, the study profiled T cell repertoires from around 680 subjects and related those repertoires to cytomegalovirus serostatus. Besides the first cohort of 550 to 750 subjects, a separate validation cohort made up of 120 different subjects was used. To predict cytomegalovirus infection status, the study combined high-throughput TCR immunosequencing, statistical association of individual TCRs with disease status, and machine learning. A later analysis re-examined previously published TCR beta repertoires from 600 to 700 donors and added high-resolution HLA genotyping to investigate patterns of TCR occurrence. Rather than using new phenotypic data, the later analysis identified candidate immune exposures from TCR beta sequences and from how often those sequences occurred across donors. To decide whether each TCR beta V gene segment behaved as functional or pseudogenic, an earlier analysis of approximately 620 of the donors relied on high-throughput TCR beta sequencing. Donor age, sex, ethnicity and CMV serostatus were compiled alongside the repertoire data. Genome-wide SNP genotypes for about 55% of the roughly 670 donors were used in a later genetic analysis, which treated that subset as a discovery cohort. Every repertoire in the discovery cohort had been generated on one and the same sequencing platform. Class I and class II HLA loci were covered by the typing at four-digit resolution. Typing coverage varied by locus: 629-630 donors for A, B, C, DRB1 and DQB1; more than 500 for DQA1; about 590 for DPA1; under 490 for DPB1. Four or five DR-DQ haplotypes were handled as single units for association and clustering, since linkage in the cohort was strong. Across some 400 genotyped donors of the cohort, an average of about 240,000 unique TCR beta nucleotide sequences per donor were sequenced, and approximately 17% of those sequences were non-productive.

Concerning this clone itself: Its specific antigen is unknown. No quality values exist for individual bases; no much larger clone is one base distant.

Broader findings and caveats from the paper: Compared with equally common non-associated chains, HLA-associated TCR beta chains in a later analysis were more clonally expanded and had lower generation probabilities. The 87-base-pair reads could not distinguish some IMGT-functional V segments, including TRBV6-2 and TRBV6-3, so those segments were excluded. In an earlier analysis of about 600 of the donors, most TCR beta V segments appeared in productive rearrangements about 87% or about 30% of the time, broadly matching IMGT annotations. When HLA alleles, especially DR and DQ, strongly co-occurred, TCR associations were difficult to assign to individual alleles. In a later analysis, most CMV-associated TCR beta chains were found to appear HLA-restricted, with HLA associations seemingly driven largely by CMV exposure. CMV serostatus was the only immune exposure information available for the cohort. Compared with the 666-donor mean, donors in an Asian-associated ancestry cluster had fewer N-insertions in productive TCRs, according to a later genetic analysis. The cohort was sequenced for TCR beta chains only, and without alpha or paired-chain data the features that could be detected were limited. A later analysis associated approximately 17,000 TCR beta sequences with specific HLA alleles at a false discovery rate of 0.05. A later analysis reported that several top co-occurrence clusters appeared linked to parvovirus B19, influenza, CMV and Epstein-Barr virus. Because counts were too low, roughly 17 rarely observed V segments, including chromosome 9 orphons, were left out of the earlier analysis of approximately 580 of the donors. A cluster of highly shared sequence variants was judged likely to be a technical artifact of the sequencing pipeline. Across donors, most TCR sequences were observed very rarely, whereas some public TCRs were present in many individuals. HLA typing was unavailable for some donors at each locus, so association tests used only the typed subset. Linkage disequilibrium might explain the correlated functional status among segregating V segments, but an unknown experimental factor could not be excluded. In a later analysis, the rate of TCR association differed among HLA loci, with DRB1 alleles having the most associated TCRs and HLA-C alleles having the fewest. A later genetic analysis associated a missense DCLRE1C variant with V-gene and J-gene trimming of TCR beta chains, and an independent cohort replicated the association. Roughly uniform sequencing depth across donors was assumed in presence/absence analyses, although this assumption may not hold. Cytomegalovirus status was reported to be diagnosed by the classifier with high specificity and sensitivity in both the original and validation cohorts. A few of the identified cytomegalovirus-associated TCR beta chains were confirmed in vitro to be specific for cytomegalovirus antigens. A further reported finding was that TCR beta sequences accurately predicted the HLA-A and HLA-B alleles for most subjects in the first cohort. A total of around 150 TCR beta chains were listed by the study as associated with cytomegalovirus. It was suggested by the authors that the approach could potentially be generalized to other disease states and immunological phenotypes.

The cohort was made up of 500 to 800 healthy bone marrow donors. At the time of sampling, every cohort member was nominally healthy, though immune exposures that went unrecorded were likely present. The donor tested CMV seropositive and was one of the 289 seropositive cohort members. A peripheral blood sample was provided by each donor, and peripheral blood mononuclear cells were used for TCR beta sequencing. Genomic DNA was extracted from the blood cell samples with the Qiagen DNeasy Blood Extraction Kit. The germline V gene (reference sequence) supplies CDR1 MNHNY and CDR2 SVGAGI. The CDR3 starts with the cysteine, ends with the phenylalanine, and has 16 residues. CDR3 DNA is the only sequence kept; it has 48 bases, read in frame from the first base. Trimming takes 0 bases from V and 4 bases from J, and the germline ends sit 13 bases apart. Receptor libraries were prepared by the immunoSEQ multiplex PCR assay. The multiplex PCR relied on a mix of 60 forward primers for TCR Vbeta segments and 13 reverse primers for TCR Jbeta segments. The CDR3 region of rearranged TCR beta genes was amplified from genomic DNA with a multiplex PCR assay. The Illumina HiSeq System was used to sequence the amplified TCR beta libraries as 87-base-pair reads. Turning to the authors' computational methods: Across the 500 to 850 repertoires, a later analysis counted tens of millions of unique TCR beta chains, around 11 million of which were shared by at least two donors. Raw reads were error-corrected and collapsed into unique sequences by a nearest-neighbor algorithm in which closely related sequences were merged to remove PCR and sequencing errors. V, D and J gene segments were assigned by aligning CDR3 sequences to IMGT reference sequences. Each retained sequence needed at least a six-nucleotide match to both a V gene segment and a J gene segment. Rearrangements were classified as productive when the CDR3 lacked stop codons and remained in frame with V and J, and all other rearrangements were classified as non-productive. Following IMGT convention, CDR3 was defined as the stretch from the second conserved V-encoded cysteine to the conserved J-encoded phenylalanine. The earlier analysis of 587 of the donors excluded sequences that lacked an unambiguous match to a single V gene segment. An earlier analysis of several hundred of the donors classified V segments as functional when productive rearrangements were above 56.7% and as segregating when the standard deviation between donors was above 5%. A statistical classification framework was built for diagnosing cytomegalovirus status from the catalog of TCR beta chain sequences. V and J gene assignment, in a later analysis, came from comparing TCR nucleotide sequences with IMGT/GENE-DB human TR gene sequences. A later analysis assigned CDR3 sequences and most-parsimonious VDJ recombination scenarios with the TCRdist pipeline. In a later analysis, each TCR beta chain was defined by its CDR3 amino acid sequence together with its V-gene family, and reads lacking a unique V-gene family were excluded. A later analysis removed 550 to 700 highly shared, low-generation-probability nucleotide sequences to deal with suspected cross-contamination and a sequencing artifact. In a later analysis, a clonal expansion index was calculated for each public chain from normalized within-repertoire ranks of inferred template counts. A later analysis computed generation probabilities with a VDJ recombination model fitted to out-of-frame rearrangements, and checked the results against IGoR. Hypergeometric tests were used in a later analysis to score TCR-TCR, TCR-HLA and TCR-CMV co-occurrence, with a repertoire-size bias correction applied to the TCR pairs. In a later analysis, false discovery rates were estimated by permuting HLA or CMV assignments 20 times. In a later analysis, co-occurring TCRs were grouped with DBSCAN, and TCRdist sequence similarity was added when clustering was performed within HLA-allele-positive subsets. For co-occurrence clustering, repertoires with fewer than 30,000 or more than 120,000 public chains were excluded, along with roughly 5 repertoires with anomalous nucleotide sharing. The immuneACCESS repertoire file appears here via TCRdb, limited to in-frame rearrangements. These files lack a portion of the clones; in checked studies, under half of the deficit traces to unresolved V genes, and the cause of the others is not known. That table gives V, J and clone size, and the DNA gave D and trimming. The sample table records some 110,000 clones; 60% to 80% of these occur just once. Jointly, the top ten make up about 4.9% of the sample.

Sequencing was carried out using PBMCs. This TCR came from a man aged 45-65 years in good health and CMV-seropositive. The chain is encoded by TRBV6-6 joined to TRBJ1-5, with the D segment identity uncertain. At the DNA level, the sequence is TGTGCCAGCAGTTACTCTCCCCTCGGGGTTAATCAGCCCCAGCATTTT. Translation gives CASSYSPLGVNQPQHF.